The 30 T cell receptor beta chains below come from one sample, sequenced in a study of blood T cell repertoires in COVID-19. The repertoire was sequenced with immunoSEQ multiplex PCR; TCRdb's copy has only in-frame clones and lacks some. The sample has approximately 250,000 clones; 70% to 90% are singletons. The sequenced sample consisted of peripheral blood. These receptors all come from a woman aged 55-70 years with active or convalescent COVID-19.

The chain couples TRBV2 to TRBJ2-2; 12 bases fit TRBD2. CDR1 is SNHLY, CDR2 FYNNEI, per germline. The CDR3 consists of 16 residues. The V segment lost 4 bases and the J segment 7 bases; nucleotides outside the gene matches: 7. The CDR3, as DNA: TGTGCCAGCAGTGGGCGGCTAGCGGGAGGGCACGGGGAGCTGTTTTTT. Translation gives CASSGRLAGGHGELFF.

The chain is built from TRBV7-9 and TRBJ1-3; 10 nucleotides match TRBD1. Per the germline V gene, CDR1 is SEHNR and CDR2 is FQNEAQ (reference sequence). The CDR3 is made up of 19 amino acids. V dropped 4 bases and J dropped 1; count of bases not matched to a gene: 13. The CDR3: CASSSRSGTGVRSGNTIYF. The CDR3 DNA reads as TGTGCCAGCAGCTCGCGATCCGGGACAGGGGTTCGGTCTGGAAACACCATATATTTT.

The rearrangement joins TRBV28 to TRBJ2-1, with TRBD2 matching 12 bases. This CDR3 has 15 residues. The V gene end was trimmed by 5 bases and the J gene end by 5 bases; junction bases not matched to a gene: 4. In germline, CDR1 is MDHEN, CDR2 SYDVKM. CDR3 amino acids: CASSLAGGPHNEQFF. DNA for the CDR3: TGTGCCAGCAGTCTAGCGGGAGGGCCCCACAATGAGCAGTTCTTC.

The chain couples TRBV28 to TRBJ2-5; no reliable D call. Trimming shortened V by 1 base and J by 2 bases, and 14 bases separated the two germline ends. Germline V gene sequence: CDR1 MDHEN, CDR2 SYDVKM. CDR3 size: 16 residues. In nucleotides, the CDR3 is TGTGCCAGCAGTTTATATCGGAGTGACCTACAAGAGACCCAGTACTTC. Encoded protein: CASSLYRSDLQETQYF.

V gene TRBV6-1 combines with J gene TRBJ2-1, with D hard to call. The V gene lost 1 base and the J gene lost 13 bases, with 14 bases spanning the gap. Germline CDR1 is MNHNS and CDR2 is SASEGT. CDR3 length: 13 residues. CDR3 DNA: TGTGCCAGCAGTGAAGAAGTGGTGGCGGTCCAGTTCTTC. Protein: CASSEEVVAVQFF.

As concerns this clone: At one end, the junction sequence differs from germline, possibly due to a read error. The chain is built from TRBV29-1 and TRBJ2-3; maybe TRBD1 (6 bases). The CDR3 consists of 12 residues. Germline V gene data show CDR1 as SQVTM and CDR2 as ANQGSEA. CDR3 in amino acids: CSVGASRDTQYF. DNA of the CDR3: TGCAGCGTGGGGGCTAGCAGAGATACGCAGTATTTT.

This clone was observed a few times. The chain is built from TRBV13 and TRBJ2-1, with 12 nucleotides matching TRBD2. This CDR3 has 15 residues. Germline V CDR1 and CDR2: PRHDT, FYEKMQ (reference sequence). The V and J ends lost 8 bases and 8 bases, in that order; junction bases with no gene match: 10. CDR3 coding DNA: TGTGCCAGCGGACTGCTAGCGGGAGGGAGAGATGAGCAGTTCTTC. This encodes CASGLLAGGRDEQFF.

This chain joins TRBV7-2 and TRBJ2-3, with 7 positions matching TRBD2. The germline V gene encodes CDR1 SGHTA and CDR2 FQGNSA. There are 15 residues in the CDR3. After removal of 4 bases from V and 0 bases from J, the junction contained 4 bases not matched to a gene. DNA for the CDR3: TGTGCCAGCAGCTCGAGCGGGGCTAGCACAGATACGCAGTATTTT. It specifies CASSSSGASTDTQYF.

The J gene is TRBJ2-2, the V gene TRBV24-1; the match to TRBD1 covers 10 bases. Germline CDR1 is KGHDR and CDR2 is SFDVKD. The CDR3 consists of 16 residues. V lost 4 bases, J lost 6 bases, and 7 bases stayed unmatched. CDR3 in amino acids: CATSDTTGGTAGELFF. The CDR3 nucleotides are TGTGCCACCAGTGACACGACAGGGGGCACGGCCGGGGAGCTGTTTTTT.

The chain links TRBV7-9 to TRBJ1-5, with D hard to call. Trimming cost V 1 base and J 4 bases, with 5 bases left between them. From germline, CDR1 is SEHNR and CDR2 FQNEAQ (reference sequence). The CDR3 covers 13 residues. Written as DNA, the CDR3 is TGTGCCAGCAGCTTAGGGCAGAATCAGCCCCAGCATTTT. It yields the protein CASSLGQNQPQHF.

The rearrangement uses TRBV7-2 and TRBJ1-2; 9 nucleotides align to TRBD1. Germline assignment: CDR1 SGHTA and CDR2 FQGNSA. The junction had 10 bases not matched to a gene; V was cut back by 5 bases and J by 6 bases. This CDR3 contains 15 residues. The CDR3 coding sequence is TGTGCCAGCAGCCCATCTGGGGACAGGGCAAATGGCTACACCTTC. Amino acid sequence: CASSPSGDRANGYTF.

V gene TRBV7-9 combines with J gene TRBJ1-1; 11 bases match TRBD1. The ends lost 3 bases at V and 0 bases at J; junction bases unmatched: 9. The CDR3 sequence is 18 residues long. Per germline, CDR1 SEHNR and CDR2 FQNEAQ (reference sequence). This CDR3 reads CASSFRTGGGWMNTEAFF. The CDR3 DNA sequence: TGTGCCAGCAGCTTCCGGACAGGGGGCGGTTGGATGAACACTGAAGCTTTCTTT.

This rearrangement joins TRBV5-1 to TRBJ2-5; no clear D gene. CDR1 is SGHRS and CDR2 is YFSETQ in the germline V gene. CDR3 length: 13 residues. The V end lost 3 bases, the J end lost 5 bases, and 11 bases lay between the germline ends. The CDR3 sequence: CASSSNSVETQYF. The CDR3, as DNA: TGCGCCAGCAGCTCCAACTCGGTGGAGACCCAGTACTTC.

The chain combines TRBV4-2 with TRBJ2-6; 7 nucleotides line up with TRBD1. The germline V gene encodes CDR1 LGHNA and CDR2 YNFKEQ. The CDR3 length is 16 residues. V shed 2 bases, J shed 2 bases, and the junction held 3 bases outside the gene matches. CDR3 residues: CASSQRQGTGANVLTF. CDR3 DNA sequence: TGTGCCAGCAGCCAACGACAGGGAACTGGGGCCAACGTCCTGACTTTC.

With regard to this clone: Other nucleotide sequences from this sample produce the same CDR3. The rearrangement uses TRBV27 and TRBJ1-1; possibly TRBD1 for D (6 bases). Per germline, CDR1 MNHEY and CDR2 SMNVEV (reference sequence). There are 15 residues in the CDR3. V was shortened by 3 bases and J by 5 bases, with 16 bases between the two germline ends. The CDR3: CASSLVRIRGTEAFF. As DNA, the CDR3 is TGTGCCAGCAGTTTGGTCCGCATTAGGGGGACTGAAGCTTTCTTT.

This rearrangement joins TRBV14 to TRBJ1-2; 10 bases are shared with TRBD1. The length of the CDR3 is 17 residues. J lost 1 base, V lost 4 bases, and 9 bases had no gene match. The V gene's germline CDR1 is SGHDN and CDR2 FVKESK. The CDR3 reads CASSLRDRGSINYGYTF. CDR3 sequence (DNA): TGTGCCAGCAGCCTCCGGGACAGGGGCTCGATTAACTATGGCTACACCTTC.

V is TRBV6-5 and J is TRBJ2-7; 12 bases agree with TRBD2. The germline gives CDR1 MNHEY, CDR2 SVGAGI. V lost 4 bases and J lost 0; bases outside the gene matches: 1. The CDR3 extends over 15 amino acids. The CDR3 sequence is CASSWTSGASYEQYF. The CDR3 nucleotides read TGTGCCAGCAGTTGGACTAGCGGGGCCTCCTACGAGCAGTACTTC.

The rearrangement joins TRBV3-1 (or the pseudogene TRBV3-2) to TRBJ2-2; the D is unclear. The V and J ends lost 0 bases and 2 bases respectively, with 13 bases between them. The CDR3 runs to 17 residues. Per germline, CDR1 LGHDT and CDR2 YNNKEL (reference sequence). As DNA, the CDR3 is TGTGCCAGCAGCCAAGAAAAAATAAGCATCAACACCGGGGAGCTGTTTTTT. Its translation is CASSQEKISINTGELFF.

This clone appeared once. The chain has TRBV28 and TRBJ1-1; 8 positions match TRBD1. With V trimmed by 8 bases and J by 1 base, 6 bases remained unmatched. CDR3 length: 14 amino acids. The germline gives CDR1 MDHEN, CDR2 SYDVKM. CDR3 nucleotides: TGTGCCAGCCGAACAGGGACAGGGAACACTGAAGCTTTCTTT. This gives the protein CASRTGTGNTEAFF.

The gene calls are TRBV19 and TRBJ1-2; 9 bases map to TRBD1. Germline CDR1 reads LNHDA; CDR2 reads SQIVND (reference sequence). V was clipped by 4 bases and J by 8 bases; unmatched bases: 5. This CDR3 has 13 amino acids. The CDR3 region is CASSKGQGLGYTF. The CDR3 DNA reads as TGTGCCAGTAGTAAGGGACAGGGCCTCGGCTACACCTTC.

In regard to this clone: Mismatch with germline at one junction end may stem from a read error. The V and J genes are TRBV5-1 and TRBJ1-1, with D unresolved. CDR3 size: 15 residues. CDR1 and CDR2 (germline): SGHRS, YFSETQ. CDR3 sequence reads: CASCLDMVVNTEAFF. The DNA of the CDR3 is TGCGCCAGCTGCTTGGATATGGTAGTGAACACTGAAGCTTTCTTT.

CDR3 loop: CATSDRPGTDKGNQPQHF. The CDR3 DNA is TGTGCCACCAGTGATAGACCCGGGACAGACAAGGGAAATCAGCCCCAGCATTTT. The genes are TRBV24-1 and TRBJ1-5; TRBD1 aligns across 7 bases. In germline, CDR1 is KGHDR, CDR2 SFDVKD. With 3 bases clipped from V and 4 bases from J, the junction kept 14 bases outside the gene matches. The CDR3 runs 18 residues.

This chain uses TRBV6-5 with TRBJ1-1; D gene ambiguous. The CDR3 runs to 13 residues. Per germline, CDR1 MNHEY and CDR2 SVGAGI. V was trimmed by 3 bases and J by 4 bases, leaving 9 bases between them. Written as DNA, the CDR3 is TGTGCCAGCAGTTATTACTACGGCACTGAAGCTTTCTTT. It encodes CASSYYYGTEAFF.

V usage is TRBV7-8 and J usage is TRBJ1-1; 7 bases are a match to TRBD1. There are 14 residues in the CDR3. V lost 4 bases to trimming and J lost 6 bases; unmatched junction nucleotides: 8. Germline V gives CDR1 SGHVS, CDR2 FQNEAQ. CDR3 bases: TGTGCCAGCAGCTCGGACAGGTTTATTGCTGAAGCTTTCTTT. Residues: CASSSDRFIAEAFF.

The chain recombines TRBV7-3 with TRBJ2-7; 12 bases fit TRBD1. Trimming at V came to 4 bases and at J to 0 bases, leaving 10 bases not matched to a gene. This CDR3 has 18 residues. Germline loops: CDR1 SGHTA, CDR2 FQGTGA. The CDR3 loop is CASSSQPGQGAGSYEQYF. The CDR3 bases are TGTGCCAGCAGCTCCCAACCGGGACAGGGGGCTGGCTCCTACGAGCAGTACTTC.

The chain couples TRBV6-5 to TRBJ2-3, with 8 bases matching TRBD2. The CDR3 is 15 residues long. V was clipped by 2 bases and J by 5 bases; unmatched bases: 6. Germline values: CDR1 MNHEY, CDR2 SVGAGI. CDR3 loop: CASSYVSGGKDTQYF. CDR3 nucleotide sequence: TGTGCCAGCAGTTACGTGTCGGGAGGGAAAGATACGCAGTATTTT.

The rearrangement uses TRBV11-3 and TRBJ2-7; D is undetermined. The CDR3 is 12 residues long. From germline, CDR1 is SGHNT and CDR2 YENEEA. V was pared by 4 bases and J by 3 bases, with 7 bases between. CDR3 sequence reads: CASSSSGYEQYF. In DNA, the CDR3 is TGTGCCAGCAGCTCTAGTGGCTACGAGCAGTACTTC.

The V call is TRBV19, the J call TRBJ2-3; a possible D gene is TRBD1 (5 bases). V was cut by 4 bases and J by 2 bases, with 13 bases left in between. This CDR3 has 15 amino acids. CDR1 and CDR2 from the germline V gene are LNHDA and SQIVND (reference sequence). CDR3 sequence reads: CASSTQRGPTDTQYF. Written as DNA, the CDR3 is TGTGCCAGTAGTACCCAAAGGGGCCCCACAGATACGCAGTATTTT.

The V and J genes are TRBV4-1 and TRBJ1-5; D gene ambiguous. The CDR3 length is 13 residues. CDR1 and CDR2 (germline): MGHRA, YSYEKL. Trimming left V 6 bases short and J 4 bases short, with 10 bases between. The chain's CDR3 is CASSSGLNQPQHF. DNA of the CDR3: TGCGCCAGCAGTTCGGGTCTAAATCAGCCCCAGCATTTT.

This sequence joins TRBV5-4 and TRBJ2-4; possible D gene TRBD2, 6 bases. The V end lost 1 base, the J end lost 5 bases, and 10 bases lay between the germline ends. The CDR3 loop spans 14 amino acids. Germline V CDR1 and CDR2: SGHNT, YYREEE (reference sequence). The CDR3 sequence is CASSLSGRQNIQYF. The CDR3 nucleotides read TGTGCCAGCAGCTTGAGCGGGCGGCAAAACATTCAGTACTTC.